Listed here are 15 T cell receptor beta chains from one sample, sequenced in a study of PD-1 blockade in classical Hodgkin lymphoma. Described time point: cycle 4 day 1 (C4D1), after six to seven weeks of nivolumab. Every single patient, without exception, relapsed after autologous stem cell transplantation, and brentuximab vedotin exposure varied. Profiled with immunoSEQ multiplex PCR; TCRdb holds only in-frame clones, not every one. The profile shows roughly 100,000 clones, roughly 87% of them singletons. The sample consisted of peripheral blood mononuclear cells (PBMCs), taken before the fourth cycle of nivolumab. These TCRs come from a human donor with classical Hodgkin lymphoma.

This chain links TRBV27 with TRBJ1-1, with unresolved D. Germline-derived CDR1 and CDR2 are MNHEY and SMNVEV (reference sequence). The CDR3 has 14 residues. Trimming removed 3 bases at V and 2 bases at J, with 10 bases between. The CDR3: CASSLFPGNTEAFF. The CDR3 DNA sequence: TGTGCCAGCAGTTTGTTTCCAGGTAACACTGAAGCTTTCTTT.

This clone was seen only once. The CDR3 region has the DNA TGTGCCAGCAGTCCCGGGACAAGGGCCGGGGAGCTGTTTTTT. Translated, it gives CASSPGTRAGELFF. V and J are TRBV5-8 and TRBJ2-2; TRBD1 is a possible D gene (6 bases). This CDR3 is built from 14 residues. The germline gives CDR1 SGHTS, CDR2 YDEGEE. Trimming pared 5 bases from V and 6 bases from J, leaving 14 bases between.

The V and J genes are TRBV6-6 and TRBJ2-1; no clear D. The ends were cut back, 0 bases at V and 6 bases at J, with 9 bases in the middle. CDR3 length: 14 amino acids. CDR1 MNHNY and CDR2 SVGAGI come from the germline V gene (reference sequence). This CDR3 is CASSYSTWVNEQFF. The CDR3 nucleotides read TGTGCCAGCAGTTACTCGACTTGGGTCAATGAGCAGTTCTTC.

Worth noting for this clone: The junction and the germline gene differ at one end; a read error may be behind it. For the CDR3, the DNA is TGTGCTAGCAAGCTTAGGGCTGACAGCACAGATACGCAGTATTTT. Amino acid sequence: CASKLRADSTDTQYF. The chain couples TRBV7-7 to TRBJ2-3; D gene unclear. This CDR3 region has 15 residues. Germline V gives CDR1 SSHAT, CDR2 FNYEAQ (reference sequence).

The chain carries TRBV27 and TRBJ1-5; D possibly corresponds to TRBD1 (6 bases). The CDR3 has 16 amino acids. V was cut by 1 base and J by 0 bases, with 10 bases left in between. Germline CDR1 MNHEY, CDR2 SMNVEV (reference sequence). DNA of the CDR3: TGTGCCAGCAGTTTATATGGGACATATAGCAATCAGCCCCAGCATTTT. Amino acids: CASSLYGTYSNQPQHF.

CDR3 loop: CASTQGIADTQYF. In DNA, the CDR3 is TGTGCCAGTACACAGGGAATCGCAGATACGCAGTATTTT. The chain has TRBV19 and TRBJ2-3, with D perhaps matching TRBD1 (6 bases). This CDR3 is built from 13 residues. Germline V CDR1 and CDR2: LNHDA, SQIVND (reference sequence). V shed 7 bases and J shed 4 bases, with 12 bases lying between them.

The chain is built from TRBV18 and TRBJ1-2; TRBD1 matches 7 bases. Germline values: CDR1 KGHSH, CDR2 LQKENI. The CDR3 sequence is 15 residues long. After removal of 1 base from V and 9 bases from J, the junction contained 11 bases not matched to a gene. DNA of the CDR3: TGTGCCAGCTCACCACAGAAGGGGGACAGTCTGAGCTACACCTTC. Its protein is CASSPQKGDSLSYTF.

The CDR3 loop reads CASSLEGTEYNEQFF. The CDR3 bases are TGCGCCAGCAGCTTGGAAGGGACAGAATACAATGAGCAGTTCTTC. The rearrangement links TRBV5-1 to TRBJ2-1; 7 bases map to TRBD1. The CDR3 length is 15 residues. Germline CDR1 is SGHRS and CDR2 is YFSETQ. V trimming: 0 bases; J trimming: 4 bases; junction bases outside the gene matches: 4.

The chain is built from TRBV11-2 and TRBJ1-2; D possibly corresponds to TRBD1 (5 bases). The germline V gene has CDR1 SGHAT and CDR2 FQNNGV. The CDR3 has 13 residues. Trimming left V 1 base short and J 4 bases short, with 7 bases between. The CDR3 loop reads CASSLVQGYGYTF. Here the CDR3 DNA reads TGTGCCAGCAGCTTAGTCCAGGGCTATGGCTACACCTTC.

This chain connects TRBV7-2 to TRBJ1-3; unclear D gene. This CDR3 has 14 amino acids. Germline V CDR1 and CDR2: SGHTA, FQGNSA. Between the trimmed V and J ends, which lost 5 bases and 0 bases, there was a span of 8 bases. The CDR3 bases are TGTGCCAGCAGCCCCGGGAACTCTGGAAACACCATATATTTT. It encodes CASSPGNSGNTIYF. The full variable domain, completed using reference TRBV7-2 and TRBJ1-3, is GAGVSQSPSNKVTEKGKDVELRCDPISGHTALYWYRQSLGQGLEFLIYFQGNSAPDKSGLPSDRFSAERTGGSVSTLTIQRTQQEDSAVYLCASSPGNSGNTIYFGEGSWLTVV.

The chain joins TRBV7-2 to TRBJ2-7; D perhaps matches TRBD1 (6 bases). Germline loops: CDR1 SGHTA, CDR2 FQGNSA. This CDR3 contains 15 residues. V was cut by 6 bases and J by 0 bases, with 15 bases left in between. CDR3 in DNA: TGTGCCAGCAGTTACCCCCCGGACAGCTCCTACGAGCAGTACTTC. Amino acid sequence: CASSYPPDSSYEQYF.

The chain uses TRBV4-2 and TRBJ1-4; D call uncertain. Germline V gene data show CDR1 as LGHNA and CDR2 as YNFKEQ. Trimming took off 0 bases at V and 8 bases at J, with 16 bases between the two ends. The length of the CDR3 is 16 residues. The CDR3 reads CASSQDRRAAGEKLFF. The CDR3 region has the DNA TGTGCCAGCAGCCAAGATAGGAGGGCGGCTGGGGAAAAACTGTTTTTT.

This chain links TRBV6-5 with TRBJ2-7, with TRBD1 as a possible D gene (6 bases). The CDR3 is 14 residues long. Trimming took 5 bases from V and 3 from J, leaving 14 bases between them. Germline CDR1 reads MNHEY; CDR2 reads SVGAGI. The CDR3 sequence: CASSLTRTDYEQYF. The CDR3, as DNA: TGTGCCAGCAGTCTAACCCGGACAGACTACGAGCAGTACTTC.

This clone was recorded only once. J is TRBJ2-2 and V is TRBV7-9; D call uncertain. CDR1 is SEHNR, CDR2 FQNEAQ, per germline (reference sequence). The CDR3 is made up of 16 amino acids. V lost 2 bases and J 2 bases, leaving 12 bases between the germline ends. The CDR3 loop is CASSLFSQVNTGELFF. The CDR3 region has the DNA TGTGCCAGCAGCTTATTTAGCCAAGTCAACACCGGGGAGCTGTTTTTT.

The genes are TRBV5-3 and TRBJ2-6, with 10 bases lining up with TRBD1. TRBV5-3 is an open reading frame, and its role is uncertain. This CDR3 is built from 20 residues. The junction had 18 bases not matched to a gene; V was cut back by 5 bases and J by 4 bases. In nucleotides, the CDR3 is TGTGCCAGAAGGTTACCTCCCGGGACAGGGGCTTTATCCGGGGCCAACGTCCTGACTTTC. Translated: CARRLPPGTGALSGANVLTF.